This T cell receptor beta chain is drawn from a study of OX40 agonist ivuxolimab in advanced cancers. As for the study in general: The treatment was a fully human IgG2 OX40 agonist, ivuxolimab. Patients were dosed intravenously with ivuxolimab at 0.01 to 10 mg/kg every 2 weeks. Partial responses were achieved by three patients: one hepatocellular carcinoma, two cutaneous melanoma.

No patient had autoimmune disease or received systemic immunosuppression. The V gene's germline CDR1 is SGHRS and CDR2 YFSETQ. CDR3 length: 14 residues. The V end lost 0 bases, the J end lost 6 bases, and 10 bases lay between the germline ends. Sequenced by immunoSEQ multiplex PCR; TCRdb stores in-frame clones only, minus some. The sample lists approximately 60,000 clones, around 83% occurring once. The TCR comes from an adult with an advanced solid tumor such as melanoma, head and neck, liver or kidney cancer. The specimen comprised CD4+ or CD8+ T cells sorted from blood, sampled in a trial of the OX40 agonist ivuxolimab. The V gene is TRBV5-1, the J gene TRBJ1-5; tentatively, D is TRBD1 (5 bases). CDR3 amino acids: CASSLEQGGQPQHF. The CDR3 DNA reads TGCGCCAGCAGCTTGGAGCAGGGCGGTCAGCCCCAGCATTTT.